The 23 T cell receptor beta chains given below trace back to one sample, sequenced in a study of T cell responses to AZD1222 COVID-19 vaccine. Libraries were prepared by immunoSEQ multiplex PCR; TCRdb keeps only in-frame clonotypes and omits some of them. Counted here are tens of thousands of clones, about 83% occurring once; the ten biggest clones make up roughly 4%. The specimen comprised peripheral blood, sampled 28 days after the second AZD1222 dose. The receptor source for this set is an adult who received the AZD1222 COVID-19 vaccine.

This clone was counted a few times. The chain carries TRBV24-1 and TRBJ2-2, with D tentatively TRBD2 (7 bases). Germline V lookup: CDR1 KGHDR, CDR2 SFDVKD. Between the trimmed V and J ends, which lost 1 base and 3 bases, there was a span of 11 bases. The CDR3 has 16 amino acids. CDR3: CATSDFAGADTGELFF. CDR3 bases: TGTGCCACCAGTGATTTTGCGGGGGCGGACACCGGGGAGCTGTTTTTT.

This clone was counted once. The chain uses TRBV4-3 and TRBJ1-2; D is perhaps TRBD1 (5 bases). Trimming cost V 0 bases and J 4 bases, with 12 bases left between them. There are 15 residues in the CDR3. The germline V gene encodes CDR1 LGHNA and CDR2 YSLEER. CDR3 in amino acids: CASSQDPDSLYGYTF. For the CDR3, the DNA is TGCGCCAGCAGCCAAGACCCCGACAGTCTCTATGGCTACACCTTC.

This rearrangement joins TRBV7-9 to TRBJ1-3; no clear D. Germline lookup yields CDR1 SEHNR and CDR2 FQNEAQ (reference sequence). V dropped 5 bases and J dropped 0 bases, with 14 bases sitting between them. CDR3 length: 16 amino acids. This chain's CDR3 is CASSQRGTVSGNTIYF. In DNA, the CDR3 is TGTGCCAGCAGCCAAAGAGGAACAGTCTCTGGAAACACCATATATTTT.

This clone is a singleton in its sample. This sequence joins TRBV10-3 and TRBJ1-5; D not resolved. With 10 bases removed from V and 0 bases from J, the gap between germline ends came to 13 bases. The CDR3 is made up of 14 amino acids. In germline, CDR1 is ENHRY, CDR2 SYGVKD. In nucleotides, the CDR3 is TGTGCCAGCGCCCGGGAAAATAGCAATCAGCCCCAGCATTTT. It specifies CASARENSNQPQHF.

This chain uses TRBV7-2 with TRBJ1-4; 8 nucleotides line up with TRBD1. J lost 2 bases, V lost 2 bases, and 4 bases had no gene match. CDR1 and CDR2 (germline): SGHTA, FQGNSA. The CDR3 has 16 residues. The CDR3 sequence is CASSLSGGITNEKLFF. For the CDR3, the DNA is TGTGCCAGCAGCTTATCAGGGGGCATCACTAATGAAAAACTGTTTTTT.

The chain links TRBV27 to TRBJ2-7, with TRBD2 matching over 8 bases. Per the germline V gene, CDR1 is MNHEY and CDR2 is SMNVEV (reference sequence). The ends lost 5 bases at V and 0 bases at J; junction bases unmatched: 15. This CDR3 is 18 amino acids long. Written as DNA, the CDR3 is TGTGCCAGCAGTCCTCTCGCGGGGGGCCTCCCTAGCTCCTACGAGCAGTACTTC. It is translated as CASSPLAGGLPSSYEQYF.

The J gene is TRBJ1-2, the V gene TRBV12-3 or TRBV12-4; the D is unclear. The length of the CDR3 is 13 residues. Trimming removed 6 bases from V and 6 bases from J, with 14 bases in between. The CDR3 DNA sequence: TGTGCCAGCAGCCCTCAGGAAATTCATGGCTACACCTTC. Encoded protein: CASSPQEIHGYTF.

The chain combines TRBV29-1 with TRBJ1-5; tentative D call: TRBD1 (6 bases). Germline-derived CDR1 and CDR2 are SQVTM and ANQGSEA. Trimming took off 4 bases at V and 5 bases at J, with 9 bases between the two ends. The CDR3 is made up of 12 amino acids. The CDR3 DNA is TGCAGCGTTGCGGAGGGGGATCAGCCCCAGCATTTT. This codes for CSVAEGDQPQHF.

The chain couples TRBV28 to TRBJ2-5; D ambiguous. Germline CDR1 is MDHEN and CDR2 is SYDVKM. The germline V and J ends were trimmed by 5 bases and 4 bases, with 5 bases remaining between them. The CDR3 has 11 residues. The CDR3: CASSAPETQYF. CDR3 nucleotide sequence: TGTGCCAGCAGTGCTCCAGAGACCCAGTACTTC.

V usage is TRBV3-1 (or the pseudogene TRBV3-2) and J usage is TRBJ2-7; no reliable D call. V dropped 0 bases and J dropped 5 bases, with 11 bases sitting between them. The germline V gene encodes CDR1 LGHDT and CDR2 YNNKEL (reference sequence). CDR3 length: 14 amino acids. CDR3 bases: TGTGCCAGCAGCCAAGACCAAGCGCCCCACGAGCAGTACTTC. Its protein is CASSQDQAPHEQYF.

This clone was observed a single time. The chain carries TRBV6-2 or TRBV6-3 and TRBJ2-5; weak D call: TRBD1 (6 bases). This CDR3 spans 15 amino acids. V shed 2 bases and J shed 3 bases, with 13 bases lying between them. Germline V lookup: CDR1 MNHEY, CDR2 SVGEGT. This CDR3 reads CASSYDGTSEETQYF. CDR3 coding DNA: TGTGCCAGCAGTTACGACGGGACATCTGAAGAGACCCAGTACTTC.

In DNA form, the CDR3 reads TGTGCCAGCACCCGACAGGGGGGTCGGGCCACTGAAGCTTTCTTT. Translated: CASTRQGGRATEAFF. The genes are TRBV5-8 and TRBJ1-1, with TRBD1 identical over 9 bases. Germline V gives CDR1 SGHTS, CDR2 YDEGEE. V lost 6 bases to trimming and J lost 4 bases; unmatched junction nucleotides: 10. The CDR3 runs to 15 residues. Combining the CDR3 with reference TRBV5-8 and TRBJ1-1 gives the whole variable domain EAGVTQSPTHLIKTRGQQATLRCSPISGHTSVYWYQQALGLGLQFLLWYDEGEERNRGNFPPRFSGRQFPNYSSELNVNALELEDSALYLCASTRQGGRATEAFFGQGTRLTVV.

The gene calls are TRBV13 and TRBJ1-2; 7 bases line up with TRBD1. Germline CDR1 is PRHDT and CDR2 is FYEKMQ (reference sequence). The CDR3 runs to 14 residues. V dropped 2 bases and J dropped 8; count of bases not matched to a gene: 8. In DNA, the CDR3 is TGTGCCAGCAGCTTATTTGGAGGGGACAGCGGCTACACCTTC. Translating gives CASSLFGGDSGYTF.

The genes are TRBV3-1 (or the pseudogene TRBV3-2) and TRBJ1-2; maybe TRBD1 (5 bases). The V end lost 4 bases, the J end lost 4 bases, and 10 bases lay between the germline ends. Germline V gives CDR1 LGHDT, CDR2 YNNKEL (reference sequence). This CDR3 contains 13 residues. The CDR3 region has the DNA TGTGCCAGCAGCCTGGCGGGGGGCTATGGCTACACCTTC. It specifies CASSLAGGYGYTF.

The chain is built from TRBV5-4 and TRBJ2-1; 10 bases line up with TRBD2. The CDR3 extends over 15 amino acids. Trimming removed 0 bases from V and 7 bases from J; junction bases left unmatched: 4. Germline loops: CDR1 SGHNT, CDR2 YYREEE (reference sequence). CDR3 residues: CASSLVVAGGNEQFF. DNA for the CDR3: TGTGCCAGCAGCTTGGTGGTAGCGGGGGGAAATGAGCAGTTCTTC.

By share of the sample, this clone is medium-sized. The CDR3 bases are TGTGCCAGCAGTAATGGAGAGTCTAGCACAGATACGCAGTATTTT. Encoded protein: CASSNGESSTDTQYF. This sequence joins TRBV6-2 or TRBV6-3 and TRBJ2-3; D gene unclear. This CDR3 has 15 residues. The V and J ends lost 5 bases and 0 bases respectively, with 12 bases between them. Looked up from germline, CDR1 is MNHEY and CDR2 is SVGEGT.

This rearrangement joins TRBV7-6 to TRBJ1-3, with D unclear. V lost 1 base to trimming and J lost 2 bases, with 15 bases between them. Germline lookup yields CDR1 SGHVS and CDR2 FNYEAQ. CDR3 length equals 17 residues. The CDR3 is CASSLERLTSAGNTIYF. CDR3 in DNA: TGTGCCAGCAGCTTAGAGCGGCTCACTAGTGCTGGAAACACCATATATTTT.

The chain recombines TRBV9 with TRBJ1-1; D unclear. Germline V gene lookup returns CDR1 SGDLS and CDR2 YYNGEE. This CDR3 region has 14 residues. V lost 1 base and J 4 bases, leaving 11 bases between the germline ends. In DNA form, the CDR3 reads TGTGCCAGCAGCGTACAGCAGTCGAGCACTGAAGCTTTCTTT. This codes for CASSVQQSSTEAFF.

The CDR3 loop reads CASRVTGGYGYTF. The DNA of the CDR3 is TGTGCCAGCAGGGTTACAGGGGGCTATGGCTACACCTTC. This chain joins TRBV6-5 and TRBJ1-2; 8 bases line up with TRBD1. CDR1 MNHEY and CDR2 SVGAGI come from the germline V gene. Losses at the gene ends were 6 bases for V and 4 bases for J; bases not matched to a gene: 4. The CDR3 is 13 amino acids.

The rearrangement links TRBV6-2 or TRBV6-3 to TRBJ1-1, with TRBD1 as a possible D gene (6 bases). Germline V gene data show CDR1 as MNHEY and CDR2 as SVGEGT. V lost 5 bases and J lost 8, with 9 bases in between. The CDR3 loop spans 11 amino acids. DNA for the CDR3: TGTGCCAGCAGTGCCGGGACAGAAGCTTTCTTT. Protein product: CASSAGTEAFF.

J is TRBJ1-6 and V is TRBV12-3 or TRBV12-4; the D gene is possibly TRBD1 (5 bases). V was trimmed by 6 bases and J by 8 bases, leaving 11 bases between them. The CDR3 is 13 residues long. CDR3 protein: CASRGDGYSPLHF. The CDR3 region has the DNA TGTGCCAGCAGAGGGGACGGATATTCACCCCTCCACTTT.

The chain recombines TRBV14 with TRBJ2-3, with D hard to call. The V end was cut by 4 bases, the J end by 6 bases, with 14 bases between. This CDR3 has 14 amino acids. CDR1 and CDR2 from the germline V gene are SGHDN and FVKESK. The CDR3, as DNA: TGTGCCAGCAGCCGAGACCTGAAAAGGGATACGCAGTATTTT. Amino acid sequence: CASSRDLKRDTQYF.

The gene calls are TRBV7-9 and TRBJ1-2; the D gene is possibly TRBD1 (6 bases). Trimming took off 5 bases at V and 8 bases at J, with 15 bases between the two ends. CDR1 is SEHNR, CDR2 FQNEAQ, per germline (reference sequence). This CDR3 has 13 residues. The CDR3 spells CASSRDTKGGYTF. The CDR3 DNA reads TGTGCCAGCAGCAGGGACACGAAGGGCGGCTACACCTTC.